Shown below are 19 T cell receptor beta chains from a single sample sequenced in a study of T-cell memory formation after mild COVID-19 (dated by TCRdb to 2020 to 2022). The method was 5' RACE. These reads were obtained on an Illumina NovaSeq 6000. TCRdb's own reprocessing of the public reads used fastp at Q25 and MiXCR and kept productive beta chains. Each record represents a unique CDR3 protein, reported with the most common genes and DNA among its rows. The sample records roughly 250,000 distinct CDR3 sequences, 16% of which are singletons. Of the sample, about 4% is held by the ten largest clones. The sequenced sample consisted of PBMCs or a T cell subset sorted from them (not recorded which). The receptors derive from a man aged 18 to 29 who had mild COVID-19 (a few samples of this study predate the infection). The sample titles of this study are shuffled in the database, so cell type and time point are left out; the donor was told from shared clones.

This sequence joins TRBV12-3 or TRBV12-4 and TRBJ2-3, with 10 bases fitting TRBD2. V trimming: 7 bases; J trimming: 5 bases; junction bases outside the gene matches: 9. This CDR3 region has 15 residues. CDR3 DNA: TGTGCCAGCACCCCTCGAGCGGGGGGGCGAGATACGCAGTATTTT. It is translated as CASTPRAGGRDTQYF.

This clonotype came up many times. The chain joins TRBV6-6 to TRBJ2-5; D not resolved. Germline CDR1 is MNHNY and CDR2 is SVGAGI (reference sequence). The CDR3 is 12 residues long. V was clipped by 7 bases and J by 5 bases, with 11 bases between them. In DNA, the CDR3 is TGTGCCAGCACCCGACCCATGGAGACCCAGTACTTC. Amino acids: CASTRPMETQYF.

This clonotype was picked up a small number of times. The CDR3 coding sequence is TGCGCCAGCAGCCACGGTGACCGGGCAGGGTGGAAGCCCCAGCATTTT. Translation: CASSHGDRAGWKPQHF. The gene calls are TRBV4-1 and TRBJ1-5; D may be TRBD1 (5 bases). The CDR3 runs to 16 residues. Germline V gives CDR1 MGHRA, CDR2 YSYEKL. Trimming removed 3 bases at V and 8 bases at J, with 20 bases between.

Here the CDR3 reads CASSVSGNHYGYTF. For the CDR3, the DNA is TGTGCCAGCAGTGTGTCAGGAAACCACTATGGCTACACCTTC. The J gene is TRBJ1-2, the V gene TRBV25-1; D gene uncertain. Trimming stripped 4 bases from V and 3 bases from J, with 12 bases between. CDR3 length: 14 amino acids. CDR1 and CDR2 from the germline V gene are MGHDK and SYGVNS.

V gene TRBV27 combines with J gene TRBJ2-5; D ambiguous. This CDR3 region has 13 residues. Germline lookup yields CDR1 MNHEY and CDR2 SMNVEV (reference sequence). Trimming removed 5 bases from V and 2 bases from J, with 9 bases in between. The CDR3 protein is CASSKRTQETQYF. Written as DNA, the CDR3 is TGTGCCAGCAGTAAACGAACTCAAGAGACCCAGTACTTC.

The sample holds a few counts of this clonotype. The gene calls are TRBV4-3 and TRBJ1-5; possible D gene TRBD1, 6 bases. This CDR3 spans 14 amino acids. The V gene lost 3 bases and the J gene lost 3 bases, with 9 bases spanning the gap. Germline V gene lookup returns CDR1 LGHNA and CDR2 YSLEER. The CDR3 DNA is TGCGCCAGCAGCCAGGGACACCACAATCAGCCCCAGCATTTT. Its translation is CASSQGHHNQPQHF.

The chain couples TRBV7-7 to TRBJ2-3; D is uncertain. CDR1 is SSHAT, CDR2 FNYEAQ, per germline (reference sequence). V was cut by 3 bases and J by 6 bases, with 10 bases left in between. There are 13 residues in the CDR3. The CDR3 nucleotides are TGTGCCAGCAGCTTCCAGCTTCGGGATACGCAGTATTTT. This encodes CASSFQLRDTQYF.

The genes are TRBV2 and TRBJ2-7; tentative D call: TRBD2 (8 bases). There are 15 residues in the CDR3. Deletions cut 6 bases from V and 2 bases from J, with 17 bases between. CDR1 and CDR2 (germline): SNHLY, FYNNEI. CDR3 coding DNA: TGTGCCAGCAGCAGGGGGGGACTAGAGGCCTACGAGCAGTACTTC. Its translation: CASSRGGLEAYEQYF.

This chain links TRBV4-1 with TRBJ2-3, with TRBD2 matching over 9 bases. J lost 0 bases, V lost 1 base, and 11 bases had no gene match. CDR3 size: 19 residues. From germline, CDR1 is MGHRA and CDR2 YSYEKL. CDR3 nucleotide sequence: TGCGCCAGCAGCCAAGTTTCAAGGCTAGCGGGGCCGAGCACAGATACGCAGTATTTT. It translates to CASSQVSRLAGPSTDTQYF.

The chain has TRBV11-2 and TRBJ2-1, with 15 bases matching TRBD2. This CDR3 is 16 amino acids long. Germline CDR1 SGHAT, CDR2 FQNNGV. The V and J ends lost 1 base and 8 bases, in that order; junction bases with no gene match: 3. The CDR3 reads CASSLVGTSGGYEQFF. The DNA of the CDR3 is TGTGCCAGCAGCTTAGTGGGGACTAGCGGGGGGTATGAGCAGTTCTTC.

This chain joins TRBV24-1 and TRBJ2-5; D is ambiguous. Trimming left V 3 bases short and J 8 bases short, with 6 bases between. Germline CDR1 reads KGHDR; CDR2 reads SFDVKD. This CDR3 has 11 amino acids. CDR3 region: CATSDGYTQYF. The CDR3, as DNA: TGTGCCACCAGTGATGGGTATACCCAGTACTTC.

The chain is built from TRBV5-1 and TRBJ2-5; 9 bases fit TRBD1. V gave up 0 bases and J gave up 4 bases; unmatched junction bases: 4. This CDR3 region has 15 residues. The V gene's germline CDR1 is SGHRS and CDR2 YFSETQ. CDR3 in amino acids: CASSLDTGQGETQYF. For the CDR3, the DNA is TGCGCCAGCAGCTTGGATACGGGACAGGGAGAGACCCAGTACTTC.

This clonotype was detected ten times or more. Here the CDR3 DNA reads TGTGCCAGCAGCTTATATCGAGACGATACGCAGTATTTT. The encoded protein is CASSLYRDDTQYF. The rearrangement joins TRBV7-3 to TRBJ2-3; D uncertain. The CDR3 sequence is 13 residues long. Germline V lookup: CDR1 SGHTA, CDR2 FQGTGA. With 2 bases removed from V and 6 bases from J, the gap between germline ends came to 9 bases.

The sample holds a few counts of this clonotype. V usage is TRBV12-3 or TRBV12-4 and J usage is TRBJ1-2; no definite D call. The V gene lost 2 bases and the J gene lost 5 bases, with 24 bases spanning the gap. This CDR3 contains 18 residues. This chain's CDR3 is CASSLRVLEGGGVYGYTF. The CDR3, as DNA: TGTGCCAGCAGTTTACGGGTATTGGAGGGCGGCGGAGTTTATGGCTACACCTTC.

The chain uses TRBV7-9 and TRBJ2-7; TRBD1 might be the D (6 bases). V shed 4 bases and J shed 0 bases, with 16 bases lying between them. The CDR3 covers 16 residues. Germline assignment: CDR1 SEHNR and CDR2 FQNEAQ (reference sequence). The CDR3 DNA reads as TGTGCCAGCAGCTCTTTCCGGACAGAAAGCTCCTACGAGCAGTACTTC. It is translated as CASSSFRTESSYEQYF.

The chain uses TRBV12-2 and TRBJ1-2. TRBV12-2 is a pseudogene locus. This CDR3 is 12 amino acids long. DNA for the CDR3: TGTGCAAGCCTGCCTTCTAACTATGGCTACACCTTC. It translates to CASLPSNYGYTF.

The table lists this clonotype with a few counts. This sequence joins TRBV11-2 and TRBJ2-1; no clear D. Deletions cut 5 bases from V and 5 bases from J, with 10 bases between. This CDR3 region has 13 residues. The germline V gene encodes CDR1 SGHAT and CDR2 FQNNGV. The chain's CDR3 is CASSLDRNNEQFF. The CDR3 bases are TGTGCCAGCAGCCTTGACCGTAACAATGAGCAGTTCTTC.

The gene calls are TRBV7-2 and TRBJ2-2; 8 bases align to TRBD1. The germline CDR1 and CDR2 sequences are SGHTA and FQGNSA. This CDR3 has 15 amino acids. The junction had 6 bases not matched to a gene; V was cut back by 4 bases and J by 5 bases. In DNA, the CDR3 is TGTGCCAGCAGCTACGACAGGGGCCGAACCGGGGAGCTGTTTTTT. Protein: CASSYDRGRTGELFF.

The chain couples TRBV4-1 to TRBJ2-3; 7 bases fit TRBD2. The CDR3 covers 16 residues. V was pared by 2 bases and J by 6 bases, with 11 bases of the junction left unmatched. Looked up from germline, CDR1 is MGHRA and CDR2 is YSYEKL. In DNA form, the CDR3 reads TGCGCCAGCAGCCAAAATTCCGGGGGGTCCCGGGATACGCAGTATTTT. Translation: CASSQNSGGSRDTQYF.